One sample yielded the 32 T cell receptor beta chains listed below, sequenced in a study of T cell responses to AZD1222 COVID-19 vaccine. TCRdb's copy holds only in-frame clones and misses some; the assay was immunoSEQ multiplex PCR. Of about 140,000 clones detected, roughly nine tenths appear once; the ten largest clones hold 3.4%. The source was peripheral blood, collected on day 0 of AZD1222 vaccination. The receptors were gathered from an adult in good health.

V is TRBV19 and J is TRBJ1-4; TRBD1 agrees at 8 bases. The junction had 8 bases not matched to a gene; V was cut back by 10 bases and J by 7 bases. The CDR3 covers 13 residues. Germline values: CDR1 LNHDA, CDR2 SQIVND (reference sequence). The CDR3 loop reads CATCRGRGEKLFF. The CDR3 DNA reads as TGTGCCACCTGCAGGGGGCGGGGTGAAAAACTGTTTTTT. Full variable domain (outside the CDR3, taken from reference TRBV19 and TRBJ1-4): DGGITQSPKYLFRKEGQNVTLSCEQNLNHDAMYWYRQDPGQGLRLIYYSQIVNDFQKGDIAEGYSVSREKKESFPLTVTSAQKNPTAFYLCATCRGRGEKLFFGSGTQLSVL.

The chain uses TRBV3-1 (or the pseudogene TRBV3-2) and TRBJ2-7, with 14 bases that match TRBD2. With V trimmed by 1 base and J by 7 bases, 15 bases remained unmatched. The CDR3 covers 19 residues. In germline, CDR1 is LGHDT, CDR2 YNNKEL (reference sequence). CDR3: CASSQVGFGTSGSPREQYF. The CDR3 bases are TGTGCCAGCAGCCAAGTCGGATTTGGGACTAGCGGGAGTCCGCGGGAGCAGTACTTC.

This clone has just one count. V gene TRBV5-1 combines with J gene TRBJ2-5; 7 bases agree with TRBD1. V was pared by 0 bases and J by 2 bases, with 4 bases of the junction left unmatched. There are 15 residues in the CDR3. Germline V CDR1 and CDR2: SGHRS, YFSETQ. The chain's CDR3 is CASSLAGTDQETQYF. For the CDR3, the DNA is TGCGCCAGCAGCTTGGCCGGGACAGATCAAGAGACCCAGTACTTC.

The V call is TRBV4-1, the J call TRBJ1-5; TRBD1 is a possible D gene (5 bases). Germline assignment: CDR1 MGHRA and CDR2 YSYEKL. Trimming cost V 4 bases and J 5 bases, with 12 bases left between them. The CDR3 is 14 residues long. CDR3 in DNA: TGCGCCAGCAGCCCCCTCCTAGGGGATCAGCCCCAGCATTTT. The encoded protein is CASSPLLGDQPQHF.

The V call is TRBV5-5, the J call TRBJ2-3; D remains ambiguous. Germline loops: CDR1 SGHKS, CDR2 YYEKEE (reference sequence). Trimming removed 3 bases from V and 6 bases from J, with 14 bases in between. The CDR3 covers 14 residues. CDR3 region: CASSSLTGTDTQYF. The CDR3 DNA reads TGTGCCAGCAGCTCCTTGACCGGAACCGATACGCAGTATTTT.

The CDR3 DNA reads as TGTGCCTGGAAACAGTCCTCCTACGAGCAGTACTTC. It specifies CAWKQSSYEQYF. The genes are TRBV30 and TRBJ2-7, with no clear D. The length of the CDR3 is 12 residues. Between the trimmed V and J ends, which lost 4 bases and 0 bases, there was a span of 7 bases. Per the germline V gene, CDR1 is GTSNPN and CDR2 is SVGIG (reference sequence).

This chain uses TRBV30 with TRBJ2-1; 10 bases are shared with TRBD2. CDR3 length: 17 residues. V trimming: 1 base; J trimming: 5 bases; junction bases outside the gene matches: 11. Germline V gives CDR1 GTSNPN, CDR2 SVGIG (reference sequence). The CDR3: CAWSDYLRLAGNNEQFF. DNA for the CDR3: TGTGCCTGGAGTGACTACCTCAGACTAGCGGGTAACAATGAGCAGTTCTTC.

The CDR3 bases are TGTGCCAGCAGCTTAAGAGCGGCAACCTACGAGCAGTACTTC. This sequence encodes CASSLRAATYEQYF. The chain employs TRBV7-2 and TRBJ2-7, with a tentative D call TRBD2 (5 bases). In germline, CDR1 is SGHTA, CDR2 FQGNSA. V was clipped by 2 bases and J by 2 bases, with 10 bases between them. CDR3 length: 14 residues.

CDR3 residues: CSVDATTAFF. In DNA form, the CDR3 reads TGCAGCGTTGACGCCACAACGGCTTTCTTT. V and J are TRBV29-1 and TRBJ1-1; D gene uncertain. Germline CDR1 is SQVTM and CDR2 is ANQGSEA. The CDR3 extends over 10 amino acids. V lost 3 bases and J lost 11, with 10 bases in between.

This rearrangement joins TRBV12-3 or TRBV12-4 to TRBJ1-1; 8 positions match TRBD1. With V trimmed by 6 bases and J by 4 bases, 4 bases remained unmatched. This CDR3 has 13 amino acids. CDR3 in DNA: TGTGCCAGCAGAGCTACAGGGGGCACTGAAGCTTTCTTT. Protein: CASRATGGTEAFF.

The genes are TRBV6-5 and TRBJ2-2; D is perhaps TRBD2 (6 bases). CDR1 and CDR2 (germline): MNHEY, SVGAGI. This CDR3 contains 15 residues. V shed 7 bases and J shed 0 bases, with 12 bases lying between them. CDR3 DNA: TGTGCCAGCACCCGCGGGGCGGCGAACACCGGGGAGCTGTTTTTT. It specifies CASTRGAANTGELFF.

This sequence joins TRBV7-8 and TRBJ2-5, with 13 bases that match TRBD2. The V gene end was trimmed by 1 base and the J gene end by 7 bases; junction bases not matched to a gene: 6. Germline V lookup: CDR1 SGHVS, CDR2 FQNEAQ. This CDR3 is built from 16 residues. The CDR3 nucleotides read TGTGCCAGCAGCTTAGGAATCCGGACTAGCGGGGGGACCCAGTACTTC. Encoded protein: CASSLGIRTSGGTQYF.

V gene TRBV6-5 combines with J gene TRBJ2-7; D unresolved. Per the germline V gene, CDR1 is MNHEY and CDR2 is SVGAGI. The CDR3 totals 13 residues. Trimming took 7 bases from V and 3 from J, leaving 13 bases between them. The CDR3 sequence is CASISAVYYEQYF. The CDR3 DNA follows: TGTGCCAGCATTTCGGCGGTTTACTACGAGCAGTACTTC.

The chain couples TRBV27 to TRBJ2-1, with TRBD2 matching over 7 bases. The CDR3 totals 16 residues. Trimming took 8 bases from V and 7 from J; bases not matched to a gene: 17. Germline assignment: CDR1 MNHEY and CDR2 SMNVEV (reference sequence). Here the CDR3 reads CASSMIGGEPGNEQFF. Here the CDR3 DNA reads TGTGCCAGCTCCATGATTGGGGGGGAACCTGGAAATGAGCAGTTCTTC.

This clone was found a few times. CDR3 bases: TGTGCCAGCAGCTTAAGGGAAGGGACAGGACAGTACTTC. Its protein product is CASSLREGTGQYF. V is TRBV7-3 and J is TRBJ2-7; TRBD1 matches at 8 bases. Germline trimming cut 1 base from V and 10 bases from J; bases unmatched to any gene: 6. Germline CDR1 SGHTA, CDR2 FQGTGA. This CDR3 has 13 residues.

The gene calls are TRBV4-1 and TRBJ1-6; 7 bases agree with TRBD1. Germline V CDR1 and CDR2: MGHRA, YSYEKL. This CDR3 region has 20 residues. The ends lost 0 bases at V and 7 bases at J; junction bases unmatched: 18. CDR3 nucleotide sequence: TGCGCCAGCAGCCAAGATCGAAGGGATGGTGGGGACAGCAAAAATTCACCCCTCCACTTT. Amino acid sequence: CASSQDRRDGGDSKNSPLHF.

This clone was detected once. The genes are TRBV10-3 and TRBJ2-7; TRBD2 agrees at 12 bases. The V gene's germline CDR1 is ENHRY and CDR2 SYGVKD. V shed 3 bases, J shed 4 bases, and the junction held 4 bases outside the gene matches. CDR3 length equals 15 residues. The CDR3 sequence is CAISDSSGGGYEQYF. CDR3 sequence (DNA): TGTGCCATCAGTGACTCTAGCGGGGGGGGTTACGAGCAGTACTTC.

The CDR3 DNA is TGTGCCAGCAGCCAAGACTTTACTAGGGGGCCCCAGCATTTT. Translation gives CASSQDFTRGPQHF. The V and J genes are TRBV3-1 (or the pseudogene TRBV3-2) and TRBJ1-5; D is possibly TRBD1 (5 bases). With 0 bases removed from V and 9 bases from J, the gap between germline ends came to 12 bases. This CDR3 has 14 amino acids. The V gene's germline CDR1 is LGHDT and CDR2 YNNKEL (reference sequence).

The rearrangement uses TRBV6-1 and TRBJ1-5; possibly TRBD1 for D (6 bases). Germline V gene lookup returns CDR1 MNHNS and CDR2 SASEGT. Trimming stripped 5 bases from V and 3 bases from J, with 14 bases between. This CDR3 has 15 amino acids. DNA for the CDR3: TGTGCCAGCAGTTCTCTGACAGGAGTCAATCAGCCCCAGCATTTT. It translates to CASSSLTGVNQPQHF.

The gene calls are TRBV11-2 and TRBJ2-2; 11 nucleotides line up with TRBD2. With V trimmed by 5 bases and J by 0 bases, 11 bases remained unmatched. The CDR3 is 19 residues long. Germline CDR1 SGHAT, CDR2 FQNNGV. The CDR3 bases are TGTGCCAGCAGCCACCCCACCGCTAGCGGGGGGACGAACACCGGGGAGCTGTTTTTT. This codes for CASSHPTASGGTNTGELFF.

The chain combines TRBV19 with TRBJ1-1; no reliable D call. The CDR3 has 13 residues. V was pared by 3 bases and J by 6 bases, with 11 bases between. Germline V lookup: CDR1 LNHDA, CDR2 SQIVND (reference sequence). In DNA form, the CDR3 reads TGTGCCAGTAGTATTACCCCCACCGCTGAAGCTTTCTTT. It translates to CASSITPTAEAFF.

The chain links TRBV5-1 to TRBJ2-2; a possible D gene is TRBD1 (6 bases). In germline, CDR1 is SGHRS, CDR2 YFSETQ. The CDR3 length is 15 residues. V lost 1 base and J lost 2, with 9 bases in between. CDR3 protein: CASSLKGGNTGELFF. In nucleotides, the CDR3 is TGCGCCAGCAGCTTGAAAGGGGGAAACACCGGGGAGCTGTTTTTT.

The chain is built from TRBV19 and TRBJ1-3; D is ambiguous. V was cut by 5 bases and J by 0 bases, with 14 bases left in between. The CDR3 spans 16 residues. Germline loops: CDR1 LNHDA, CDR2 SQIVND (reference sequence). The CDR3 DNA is TGTGCCAGTAGTGACCTTCTGACATACTCTGGAAACACCATATATTTT. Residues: CASSDLLTYSGNTIYF.

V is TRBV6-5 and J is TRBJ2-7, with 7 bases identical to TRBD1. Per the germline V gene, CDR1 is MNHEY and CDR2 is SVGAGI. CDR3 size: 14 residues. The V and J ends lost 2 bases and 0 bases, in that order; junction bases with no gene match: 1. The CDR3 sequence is CASSYGQDSYEQYF. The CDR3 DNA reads TGTGCCAGCAGTTACGGACAGGACTCCTACGAGCAGTACTTC.

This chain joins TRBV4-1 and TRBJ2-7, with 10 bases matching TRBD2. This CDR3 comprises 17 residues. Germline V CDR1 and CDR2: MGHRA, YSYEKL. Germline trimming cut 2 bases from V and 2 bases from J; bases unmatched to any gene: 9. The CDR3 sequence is CASSQTSGATSPYEQYF. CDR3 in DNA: TGCGCCAGCAGCCAAACTAGCGGGGCTACGTCTCCCTACGAGCAGTACTTC.

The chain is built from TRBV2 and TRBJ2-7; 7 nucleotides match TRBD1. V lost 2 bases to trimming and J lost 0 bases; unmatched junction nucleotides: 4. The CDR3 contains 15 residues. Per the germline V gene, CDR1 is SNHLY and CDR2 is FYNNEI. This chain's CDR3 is CASSERQGLSYEQYF. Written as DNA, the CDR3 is TGTGCCAGCAGTGAAAGACAGGGCCTCTCCTACGAGCAGTACTTC.

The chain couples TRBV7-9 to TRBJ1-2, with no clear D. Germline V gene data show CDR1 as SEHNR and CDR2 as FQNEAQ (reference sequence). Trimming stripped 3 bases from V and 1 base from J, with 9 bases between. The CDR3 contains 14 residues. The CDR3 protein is CASSFGDFNYGYTF. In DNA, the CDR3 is TGTGCCAGCAGCTTCGGCGACTTTAACTATGGCTACACCTTC.

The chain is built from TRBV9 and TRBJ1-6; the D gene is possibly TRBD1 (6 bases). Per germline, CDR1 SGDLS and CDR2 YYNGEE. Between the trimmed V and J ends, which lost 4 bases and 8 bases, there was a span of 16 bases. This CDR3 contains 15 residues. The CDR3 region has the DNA TGTGCCAGCAGCCGCCTCAGGGGCGCGGATTCACCCCTCCACTTT. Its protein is CASSRLRGADSPLHF. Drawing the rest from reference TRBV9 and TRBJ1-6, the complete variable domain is DSGVTQTPKHLITATGQRVTLRCSPRSGDLSVYWYQQSLDQGLQFLIQYYNGEERAKGNILERFSAQQFPDLHSELNLSSLELGDSALYFCASSRLRGADSPLHFGNGTRLTVT.

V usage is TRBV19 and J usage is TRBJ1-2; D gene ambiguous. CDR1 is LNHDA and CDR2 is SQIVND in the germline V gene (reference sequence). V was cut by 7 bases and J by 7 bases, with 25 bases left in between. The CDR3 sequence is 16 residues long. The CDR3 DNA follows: TGTGCCAGTACCCCCCCTCGGACCGACCGGCTCTGTGGCTACACCTTC. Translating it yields CASTPPRTDRLCGYTF.

CDR3 DNA sequence: TGTGCCAGCAGATCGGACAGTACCTCGAACACTGAAGCTTTCTTT. The encoded protein is CASRSDSTSNTEAFF. The chain combines TRBV7-3 with TRBJ1-1, with D possibly being TRBD1 (6 bases). This CDR3 is 15 amino acids long. V was cut by 6 bases and J by 1 base, with 15 bases left in between. Germline V gives CDR1 SGHTA, CDR2 FQGTGA.

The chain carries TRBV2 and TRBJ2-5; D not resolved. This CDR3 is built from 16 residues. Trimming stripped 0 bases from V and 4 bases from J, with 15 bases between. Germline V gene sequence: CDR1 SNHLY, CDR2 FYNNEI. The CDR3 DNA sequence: TGTGCCAGCAGTGAAGCGCTTGTGTTGGGCCGAGAGACCCAGTACTTC. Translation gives CASSEALVLGRETQYF.

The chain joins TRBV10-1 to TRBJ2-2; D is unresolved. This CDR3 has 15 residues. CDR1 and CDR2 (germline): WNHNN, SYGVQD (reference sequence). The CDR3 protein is CALTRQVSNTGELFF. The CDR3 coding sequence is TGCGCTCTCACCCGGCAGGTTTCGAACACCGGGGAGCTGTTTTTT.